This paragraph reports one T cell receptor (beta chain). The study ran its PCR with 60 Vbeta and 13 Jbeta primers. Clones were sequenced by immunoSEQ multiplex PCR, and TCRdb holds only the in-frame ones, with some missing. The sample lists about 150,000 clones; 75% to 80% were seen once. The data were taken from a study of cytomegalovirus exposure and HLA in healthy donors. Trimming stripped 6 bases from V and 13 bases from J, with 18 bases between. Per germline, CDR1 LGHNT and CDR2 FRNRAP. The CDR3 contains 12 residues. This sequence originates from a man between 40 and 49 years old in good health and CMV-seropositive. This chain links TRBV12-5 with TRBJ1-2; tentative D call: TRBD1 (6 bases). Sequenced: PBMCs. The CDR3: CASGTGQSLITF. CDR3 coding DNA: TGTGCTAGTGGAACCGGACAGTCCCTGATCACCTTC. Supplemented by reference TRBV12-5 and TRBJ1-2, the full variable domain reads DARVTQTPRHKVTEMGQEVTMRCQPILGHNTVFWYRQTMMQGLELLAYFRNRAPLDDSGMPKDRFSAEMPDATLATLKIQPSEPRDSAVYFCASGTGQSLITFGSGTRLTVV.